The TCR beta chain under discussion was sequenced for a study of T cells in Graves' hyperthyroidism and ophthalmopathy. With 3 bases removed from V and 5 bases from J, the gap between germline ends came to 11 bases. CDR1 MDHEN and CDR2 SYDVKM come from the germline V gene. The CDR3 is 14 residues long. Researchers took RNA transcripts and amplified the TCR beta CDR3 regions from them. The HTBI primer set drove a first-round RT-PCR of the TCR CDR3. TCRdb reprocessed the multiplex PCR reads via MiXCR and lists one record per CDR3 protein. The sample has 250,000 to 350,000 distinct CDR3 sequences, 22% seen once.

The clonotype was recovered from a man younger than 45 with Graves' ophthalmopathy. Material: blood. The rearrangement uses TRBV28 and TRBJ2-1; TRBD2 is a possible D gene (6 bases). The CDR3 DNA reads TGTGCCAGCAGTTTCCTACTAGCAGACAATGAGCAGTTCTTC. This sequence encodes CASSFLLADNEQFF.